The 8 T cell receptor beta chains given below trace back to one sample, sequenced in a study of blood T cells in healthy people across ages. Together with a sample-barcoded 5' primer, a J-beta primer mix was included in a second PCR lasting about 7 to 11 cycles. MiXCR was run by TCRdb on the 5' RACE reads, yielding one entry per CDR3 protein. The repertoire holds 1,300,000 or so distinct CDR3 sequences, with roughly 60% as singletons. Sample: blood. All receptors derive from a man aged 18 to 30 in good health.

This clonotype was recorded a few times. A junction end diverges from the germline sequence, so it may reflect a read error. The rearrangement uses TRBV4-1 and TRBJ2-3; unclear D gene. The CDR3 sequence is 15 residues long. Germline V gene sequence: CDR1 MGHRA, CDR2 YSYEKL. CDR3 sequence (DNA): TGTGCCAGCAGCCAAGATTCCCGGGTACGAGATACGCAGTATTTT. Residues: CASSQDSRVRDTQYF.

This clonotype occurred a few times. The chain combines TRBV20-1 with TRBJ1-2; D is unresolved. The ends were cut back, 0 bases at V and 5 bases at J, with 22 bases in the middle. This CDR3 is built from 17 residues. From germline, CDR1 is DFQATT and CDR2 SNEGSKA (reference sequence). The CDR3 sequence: CSARDPDVPLSIYGYTF. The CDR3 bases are TGCAGTGCTAGAGACCCGGACGTACCCTTGTCTATTTATGGCTACACCTTC.

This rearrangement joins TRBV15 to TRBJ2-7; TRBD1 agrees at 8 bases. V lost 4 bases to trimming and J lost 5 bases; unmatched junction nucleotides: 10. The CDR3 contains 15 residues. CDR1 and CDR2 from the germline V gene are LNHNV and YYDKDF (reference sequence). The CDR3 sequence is CATSKRTGNYDEQYF. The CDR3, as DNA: TGTGCCACCAGCAAAAGGACAGGGAATTACGACGAGCAGTACTTC.

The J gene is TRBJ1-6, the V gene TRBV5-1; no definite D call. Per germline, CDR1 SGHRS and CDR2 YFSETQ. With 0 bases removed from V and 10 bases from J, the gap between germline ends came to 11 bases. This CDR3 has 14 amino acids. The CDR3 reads CASSLGPIMSPLHF. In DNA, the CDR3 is TGCGCCAGCAGCTTGGGACCGATTATGTCACCCCTCCACTTT.

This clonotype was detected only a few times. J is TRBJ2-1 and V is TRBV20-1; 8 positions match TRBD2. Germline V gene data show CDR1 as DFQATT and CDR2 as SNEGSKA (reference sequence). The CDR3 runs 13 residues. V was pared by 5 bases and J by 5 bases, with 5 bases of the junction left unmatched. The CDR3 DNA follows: TGCAGTGCTTGGGGACTAGACAACAATGAGCAGTTCTTC. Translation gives CSAWGLDNNEQFF.

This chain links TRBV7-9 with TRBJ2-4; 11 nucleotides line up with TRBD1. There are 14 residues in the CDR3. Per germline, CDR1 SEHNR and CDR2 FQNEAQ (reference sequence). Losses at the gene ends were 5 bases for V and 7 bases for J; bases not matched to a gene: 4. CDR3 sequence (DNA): TGTGCCAGCAGCCGTCGGACAGGGGGCAACATTCAGTACTTC. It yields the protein CASSRRTGGNIQYF.

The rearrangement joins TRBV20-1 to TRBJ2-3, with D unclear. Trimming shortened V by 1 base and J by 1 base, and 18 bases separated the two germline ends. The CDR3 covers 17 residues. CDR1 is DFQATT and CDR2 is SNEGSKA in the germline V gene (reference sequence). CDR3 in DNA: TGCAGTGCTAGAGGGGCCTCGGCAGAGACTCGCACAGATACGCAGTATTTT. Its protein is CSARGASAETRTDTQYF.

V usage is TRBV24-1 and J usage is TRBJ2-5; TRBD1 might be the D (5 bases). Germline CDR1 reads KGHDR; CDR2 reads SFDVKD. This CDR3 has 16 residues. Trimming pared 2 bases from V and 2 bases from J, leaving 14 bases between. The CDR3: CATSDSPGPKQETQYF. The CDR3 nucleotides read TGTGCCACCAGTGATTCCCCAGGGCCCAAGCAAGAGACCCAGTACTTC.